The 7 T cell receptor beta chains listed next were all sequenced from one sample in a study of CD8 T cells in Susac syndrome. When the RNA was reverse transcribed, random hexamers were used with an input of about 0.5 to 1 ug. TCRdb fed the immunoSEQ multiplex PCR reads into MiXCR, producing one record per CDR3 protein. The data show approximately 220,000 distinct CDR3 sequences, roughly 94% seen once. Sequenced: CD4+ T cells from PBMCs. These receptors came from a human donor with multiple sclerosis.

The genes are TRBV7-3 and TRBJ2-5; D may be TRBD1 (6 bases). V lost 5 bases to trimming and J lost 7 bases, with 17 bases between them. The CDR3 is made up of 14 amino acids. Looked up from germline, CDR1 is SGHTA and CDR2 is FQGTGA. This CDR3 reads CASSPGPGAGTQYF. CDR3 bases: TGTGCCAGCAGCCCCGGGCCAGGGGCCGGGACCCAGTACTTC.

The chain joins TRBV29-1 to TRBJ2-3; 8 nucleotides match TRBD1. Per the germline V gene, CDR1 is SQVTM and CDR2 is ANQGSEA. V lost 0 bases and J lost 4; bases outside the gene matches: 9. The CDR3 contains 16 residues. CDR3 sequence: CSVEDLGSGGADTQYF. CDR3 nucleotide sequence: TGCAGCGTTGAAGATCTTGGTTCAGGGGGCGCAGATACGCAGTATTTT.

The genes are TRBV2 and TRBJ1-5, with TRBD1 matching 8 bases. Trimming removed 6 bases from V and 9 bases from J; junction bases left unmatched: 13. Germline V gene sequence: CDR1 SNHLY, CDR2 FYNNEI. The CDR3 sequence is 15 residues long. The CDR3 loop reads CASRGISDRERPQHF. Here the CDR3 DNA reads TGTGCCAGCAGAGGAATCTCGGACAGGGAAAGGCCCCAGCATTTT.

The V and J genes are TRBV30 and TRBJ1-5, with D possibly matching TRBD1 (5 bases). The CDR3 is 15 residues long. Trimming shortened V by 2 bases and J by 2 bases, and 13 bases separated the two germline ends. Germline V gives CDR1 GTSNPN, CDR2 SVGIG (reference sequence). The CDR3 nucleotides are TGTGCCTGGAGTCCTCCCTTGGGGGGCAATCAGCCCCAGCATTTT. Its translation is CAWSPPLGGNQPQHF.

The J gene is TRBJ2-2, the V gene TRBV27; D may be TRBD1 (5 bases). This CDR3 spans 13 amino acids. Trimming removed 0 bases from V and 7 bases from J, with 6 bases in between. The germline gives CDR1 MNHEY, CDR2 SMNVEV (reference sequence). CDR3 region: CASSLSGVGELFF. Here the CDR3 DNA reads TGTGCCAGCAGTTTATCAGGGGTCGGGGAGCTGTTTTTT.

V usage is TRBV3-1 and J usage is TRBJ1-1, with D perhaps TRBD1 (6 bases). CDR1 is LGHDT, CDR2 YNNKEL, per germline (reference sequence). CDR3 length equals 11 residues. Trimming took off 7 bases at V and 10 bases at J, with 13 bases between the two ends. The CDR3 DNA is TGTGCCAGCATTGGGGGCTCGGGAGCTTTCTTT. Translated, it gives CASIGGSGAFF. The complete variable domain, with remaining parts taken from reference TRBV3-1 and TRBJ1-1, reads DTAVSQTPKYLVTQMGNDKSIKCEQNLGHDTMYWYKQDSKKFLKIMFSYNNKELIINETVPNRFSPKSPDKAHLNLHINSLELGDSAVYFCASIGGSGAFFGQGTRLTVV.

The CDR3 here is CAWSAGTAYGYTF. The CDR3 DNA reads as TGTGCCTGGAGTGCGGGGACGGCGTATGGCTACACCTTC. The chain couples TRBV30 to TRBJ1-2, with D possibly being TRBD1 (5 bases). The germline V gene has CDR1 GTSNPN and CDR2 SVGIG (reference sequence). There are 13 residues in the CDR3. V was pared by 1 base and J by 5 bases, with 11 bases between.